The clone carrying this T cell receptor beta chain has a handful of counts. The antigen remains unidentified. CDR3 size: 17 residues. V shed 2 bases and J 0 bases; nucleotides not matched to a gene: 7. TCRdb ran MiXCR on the reads and lists one entry per CDR3 protein. The sample includes about 770,000 distinct CDR3 sequences, 25% to 30% of them seen just once. The sample belongs to a study of T cell repertoires in cytomegalovirus infection. In the study overall: Newly reported HLA-C-restricted and thoroughly characterized HLA-B-restricted CMV epitopes were employed. In public TCR beta signatures, there were indications of both CMV infection and matching HLA type. Study results and limitations: The study found HLA-C-restricted CMV-specific TCR beta clonotypes dominating the ex vivo response. Using cumulative public TCR beta family frequency, the authors identified those who carried CMV together with the relevant HLA.

The sample was cultured CD8+ T cells from PBMCs, taken from culture after CMV antigen stimulation. V is TRBV12-3 or TRBV12-4 and J is TRBJ2-7, with 10 positions matching TRBD2. This sequence was found in a human donor in good health (CMV status not recorded). Some clones in this sample may be carry-over from other donors' samples. The CDR3 DNA sequence: TGTGCCAGCAGTTTATCGCTAGCGGGGGCCCTCTCCTACGAGCAGTACTTC. This codes for CASSLSLAGALSYEQYF.